This TCR beta chain was recorded in a study of OX40 agonist ivuxolimab in advanced cancers. Background on the study: Given to patients was ivuxolimab, an agonistic anti-OX40 (CD134) antibody.

The CDR3 sequence is 13 residues long. V was clipped by 4 bases and J by 4 bases, with 8 bases between them. The V gene's germline CDR1 is SGHNT and CDR2 YYREEE (reference sequence). Generated by immunoSEQ multiplex PCR, the TCRdb table keeps only in-frame clones and is missing some. The sample carries 70,000 to 95,000 clones, about 90% recorded once. This clonotype was obtained from an adult with an advanced solid tumor such as melanoma, head and neck, liver or kidney cancer. V is TRBV5-4 and J is TRBJ1-4; no reliable D call. The sample in question was CD4+ or CD8+ T cells sorted from blood, obtained in a trial of the OX40 agonist ivuxolimab. The CDR3 spells CASSIPGNEKLFF. As DNA, the CDR3 is TGTGCCAGCAGCATCCCGGGTAATGAAAAACTGTTTTTT.